The entry below gives a single T cell receptor beta chain sequence along with its context. Its cognate antigen has yet to be identified. Within one base of it there is no much larger clone, and no base qualities were kept. Collaborating institutions collected whole blood in K2EDTA tubes following their own protocols. For TCRbeta analysis, collaborators shipped samples as frozen whole blood, isolated PBMCs, or DNA extracted from either of those sample types. The immunoSEQ Assay, a bias-controlled multiplex PCR, was used to amplify TCRbeta CDR3 regions from genomic DNA. From the authors' description of their analysis: Within the assay, amplification of reference gene primers was used to estimate how many nucleated cells each sample contained. To quantify the absolute abundance of each unique TCRbeta CDR3 rearrangement, sequence reads were collapsed and filtered. For each sample, productive Simpson clonality was calculated by taking the square root of Simpson's diversity index across productive rearrangements. TCRdb re-hosts the immuneACCESS table, in-frame sequences only. Its copies lack some clones; in the studies checked, an unresolved V gene accounts for under half of them, and the cause for the rest is not known. The V and J calls and clone size come from that table; D and trimming were worked out from the DNA. For this sample the table gives about 74,000 clones, of which 65% to 90% were detected only once. In total, the top ten clones hold around 41% of the sample.

From the cysteine up to the phenylalanine, the CDR3 has a length of 14 residues. Just the 42-base CDR3 DNA is kept, in frame starting at base 1. The germline V gene specifies ENHRY as CDR1 and SYGVKD as CDR2. V is shortened by 10 bases, J by 0 bases, and the region joining them spans 14 bases. This sample is part of a study of blood T cell repertoires in COVID-19 (dated by TCRdb to about 2020). In the study overall: Samples from collaborators originated in the United States, Italy and Spain and spanned both the acute and convalescent phases of COVID-19. Subjects who had been exposed to COVID-19, were actively infected with it, or had recovered from it provided the deeply sampled blood TCRbeta repertoires that made up the dataset. Samples were obtained from the ongoing ImmuneRACE study (first 160 participants) and from approximately 1,200 subjects provided by 6 global collaborators. HLA class I and class II types, where available, came from metadata supplied by the sample provider rather than from assay-based typing. The material from the prospective study consisted of cDNA or gDNA derived from T cells, B-cell-depleted T cells, or PBMCs. Sample metadata almost always included a de-identified subject ID, COVID-19 status, age in years and sex. A freely available public database, intended as a resource for researchers studying the immune response to SARS-CoV-2, is where the repertoires were released. Overall results and qualifications from the work: The amount of clinical and demographic metadata varied by source and participant and was provided uncurated.

Sequencing used peripheral blood. This clonotype was sampled from a man aged 80 or over with acute or convalescent COVID-19. This chain joins TRBV10-3 to TRBJ2-3; 5 matching bases give a weak D call of TRBD2. The sequenced DNA is TGTGCCACCGGGATCGGGGATAGCACAGATACGCAGTATTTT. Its amino acids are CATGIGDSTDTQYF.